These 14 T cell receptor beta chains originate from one sample sequenced in a study of blood T cell repertoires in COVID-19. Clones were read by immunoSEQ multiplex PCR, and TCRdb kept only the in-frame ones, dropping some. The top ten clones hold about 17% of a sample with under 75,000 clones, around 70% of them seen once. What was sequenced was peripheral blood. These receptors all stem from a woman between 45 and 60 years old with active or convalescent COVID-19.

Here the CDR3 reads CASSVAYSGNEQFF. The CDR3 bases are TGTGCCAGCAGCGTAGCGTATAGTGGCAATGAGCAGTTCTTC. This sequence joins TRBV9 and TRBJ2-1; no definite D call. Trimming cost V 0 bases and J 6 bases, with 10 bases left between them. The CDR3 covers 14 residues. Germline V lookup: CDR1 SGDLS, CDR2 YYNGEE.

The V and J genes are TRBV2 and TRBJ2-7; 14 nucleotides line up with TRBD2. V lost 7 bases, J lost 3 bases, and 2 bases stayed unmatched. The CDR3 covers 14 residues. Germline CDR1 and CDR2: SNHLY and FYNNEI. DNA for the CDR3: TGTGCCAGCATCGGGACTAGCGGGAGCTACGAGCAGTACTTC. Its protein is CASIGTSGSYEQYF.

The chain carries TRBV5-5 and TRBJ2-1, with a weak D call TRBD2 (6 bases). The CDR3 spans 15 residues. The V and J ends lost 0 bases and 2 bases respectively, with 9 bases between them. Germline V gene data show CDR1 as SGHKS and CDR2 as YYEKEE (reference sequence). Here the CDR3 reads CASSLDSGPYNEQFF. CDR3 bases: TGTGCCAGCAGCTTGGACAGCGGGCCCTACAATGAGCAGTTCTTC.

This clone was seen a handful of times. The chain recombines TRBV6-5 with TRBJ2-7; 9 bases match TRBD2. The CDR3 is 14 amino acids. J was trimmed by 3 bases and V by 10 bases; bases with no gene match: 10. The germline CDR1 and CDR2 sequences are MNHEY and SVGAGI. CDR3 sequence (DNA): TGTGCCATAAGATCTAGCGGGACTGACTACGAGCAGTACTTC. Its translation: CAIRSSGTDYEQYF.

This CDR3 reads CASTPGLATQFSYNEQFF. As DNA, the CDR3 is TGTGCCAGTACTCCGGGACTAGCGACGCAGTTTTCCTACAATGAGCAGTTCTTC. The chain recombines TRBV19 with TRBJ2-1; 10 bases fit TRBD2. Looked up from germline, CDR1 is LNHDA and CDR2 is SQIVND (reference sequence). CDR3 length equals 18 residues. Germline trimming cut 7 bases from V and 1 base from J; bases unmatched to any gene: 13.

V and J are TRBV30 and TRBJ2-5, with D perhaps matching TRBD1 or TRBD2 (10 bases each). Germline CDR1 reads GTSNPN; CDR2 reads SVGIG (reference sequence). The V and J ends lost 3 bases and 5 bases respectively, with 34 bases between them. CDR3 length: 20 residues. The CDR3: CAWSLGQGFTAGGYEETQYF. The CDR3 bases are TGTGCCTGGAGCTTGGGACAGGGGTTTACAGCGGGAGGGTACGAGGAGACCCAGTACTTC.

The chain employs TRBV14 and TRBJ1-2; D gene uncertain. The CDR3 length is 16 residues. Trimming took off 0 bases at V and 6 bases at J, with 17 bases between the two ends. Per germline, CDR1 SGHDN and CDR2 FVKESK. The CDR3 protein is CASSQEDVRRFHGYTF. The CDR3 DNA follows: TGTGCCAGCAGCCAAGAAGATGTCAGGAGGTTCCATGGCTACACCTTC.

This chain joins TRBV10-2 and TRBJ2-1; TRBD2 matches 8 bases. V was clipped by 8 bases and J by 8 bases; unmatched bases: 11. Per germline, CDR1 WSHSY and CDR2 SAAADI. The CDR3 has 14 residues. The DNA of the CDR3 is TGCGCCAGCGTCCTGGGGGAGCGGGAGTATGAGCAGTTCTTC. Encoded protein: CASVLGEREYEQFF.

This chain connects TRBV11-2 to TRBJ1-2, with TRBD1 as a possible D gene (5 bases). Germline CDR1 and CDR2: SGHAT and FQNNGV. V was cut by 7 bases and J by 2 bases, with 20 bases left in between. There are 16 residues in the CDR3. CDR3: CASTKIPGTANYGYTF. As DNA, the CDR3 is TGTGCCAGCACCAAAATCCCCGGGACTGCCAACTATGGCTACACCTTC. Based on the CDR3 plus reference TRBV11-2 and TRBJ1-2, the full variable domain is EAGVAQSPRYKIIEKRQSVAFWCNPISGHATLYWYQQILGQGPKLLIQFQNNGVVDDSQLPKDRFSAERLKGVDSTLKIQPAKLEDSAVYLCASTKIPGTANYGYTFGSGTRLTVV.

This clone came up many times. The CDR3 protein is CASSPTSGTNNEQFF. CDR3 bases: TGTGCCAGCAGCCCGACTAGCGGGACTAACAATGAGCAGTTCTTC. The chain is built from TRBV3-1 (or the pseudogene TRBV3-2) and TRBJ2-1, with 11 bases matching TRBD2. V trimming: 4 bases; J trimming: 5 bases; junction bases outside the gene matches: 4. The CDR3 spans 15 residues. Germline loops: CDR1 LGHDT, CDR2 YNNKEL (reference sequence).

The chain has TRBV5-6 and TRBJ2-7; maybe TRBD2 (6 bases). Trimming pared 2 bases from V and 3 bases from J, leaving 15 bases between. Per germline, CDR1 SGHDT and CDR2 YYEEEE. The length of the CDR3 is 15 residues. The CDR3 protein is CASSFLASGNYEQYF. The CDR3 bases are TGTGCCAGCAGCTTTCTAGCGTCGGGGAACTACGAGCAGTACTTC.

V is TRBV5-6 and J is TRBJ1-3, with 7 nucleotides matching TRBD1. The length of the CDR3 is 17 residues. V lost 4 bases and J lost 0; bases outside the gene matches: 10. CDR1 and CDR2 from the germline V gene are SGHDT and YYEEEE. CDR3: CASSGQVYPRSGNTIYF. As DNA, the CDR3 is TGTGCCAGCAGCGGACAGGTCTACCCACGCTCTGGAAACACCATATATTTT.

The chain combines TRBV28 with TRBJ2-7; 11 bases are shared with TRBD2. The CDR3 totals 14 residues. CDR1 is MDHEN and CDR2 is SYDVKM in the germline V gene. The trim removed 8 bases at V and 6 bases at J, leaving 9 bases unmatched. CDR3 region: CASLLAGGVSEQYF. The CDR3 DNA follows: TGTGCCAGCTTATTAGCGGGAGGGGTCTCCGAGCAGTACTTC.

The chain is built from TRBV18 and TRBJ2-4; D is unclear. V was cut by 4 bases and J by 0 bases, with 7 bases left in between. CDR1 and CDR2 (germline): KGHSH, LQKENI. The CDR3 is 14 residues long. The CDR3 region has the DNA TGTGCCAGCTCACGTAATCTAGCCAAAAACATTCAGTACTTC. Protein: CASSRNLAKNIQYF.